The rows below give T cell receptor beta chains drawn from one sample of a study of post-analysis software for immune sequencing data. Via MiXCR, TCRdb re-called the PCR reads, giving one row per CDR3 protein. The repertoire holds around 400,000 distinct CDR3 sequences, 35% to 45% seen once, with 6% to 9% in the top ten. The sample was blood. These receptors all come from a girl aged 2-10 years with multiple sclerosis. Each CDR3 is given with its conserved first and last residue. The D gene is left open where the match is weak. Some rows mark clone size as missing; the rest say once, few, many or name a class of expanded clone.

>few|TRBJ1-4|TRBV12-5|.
CASARDGLNEKLFF
TGTGCTAGCGCTAGGGACGGCCTTAATGAAAAACTGTTTTTT
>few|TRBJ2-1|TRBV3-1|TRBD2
CASSRSGGAYEQFF
TGTGCCAGCAGCCGCTCGGGGGGGGCCTATGAGCAGTTCTTC
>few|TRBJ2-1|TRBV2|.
CASSEVSVGANEQFF
TGTGCCAGCAGTGAAGTATCGGTAGGGGCTAATGAGCAGTTCTTC
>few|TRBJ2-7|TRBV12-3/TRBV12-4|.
CASSLTAAYEQYF
TGTGCCAGCAGTTTAACTGCAGCCTACGAGCAGTACTTC
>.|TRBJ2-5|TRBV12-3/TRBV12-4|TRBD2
CASSLHSGESLEQYF
TGTGCCAGCAGTTTACACAGCGGGGAGTCACTGGAGCAGTACTTC
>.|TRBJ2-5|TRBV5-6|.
CASSLSGGAETQYF
TGTGCCAGCAGCTTGAGTGGGGGCGCGGAGACCCAGTACTTC
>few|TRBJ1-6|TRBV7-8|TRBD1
CAWGDRSNSPLHF
TGTGCCTGGGGGGACAGGTCTAATTCACCCCTCCACTTT
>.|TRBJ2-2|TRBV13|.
CASSPAGQNTGELFF
TGTGCCAGCAGTCCGGCCGGGCAAAACACCGGGGAGCTGTTTTTT
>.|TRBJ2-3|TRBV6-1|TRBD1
CASRQGDTQYF
TGTGCCAGCAGACAGGGGGATACGCAGTATTTT
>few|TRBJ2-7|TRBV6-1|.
CASSEGGRVNEQYF
TGTGCCAGCAGTGAAGGCGGCAGGGTAAACGAGCAGTACTTC
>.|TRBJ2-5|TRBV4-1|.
CASSQVRLAQETQYF
TGCGCCAGCAGCCAGGTCAGACTCGCCCAAGAGACCCAGTACTTC
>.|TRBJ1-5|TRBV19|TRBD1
CASSMGQVSNQPQHF
TGTGCCAGTAGTATGGGACAGGTCAGCAATCAGCCCCAGCATTTT
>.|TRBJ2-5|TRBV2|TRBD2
CASSGASGSGTQYF
TGTGCCAGCAGTGGGGCTAGCGGGAGCGGGACCCAGTACTTC
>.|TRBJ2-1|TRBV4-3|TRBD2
CASSQIAGGPIEQFF
TGCGCCAGCAGCCAAATAGCGGGAGGACCTATTGAGCAGTTCTTC
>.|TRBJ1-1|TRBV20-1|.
CSARVYGTNTEAFF
TGCAGTGCTAGAGTTTATGGGACGAACACTGAAGCTTTCTTT
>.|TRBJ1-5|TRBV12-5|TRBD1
CASGLVLGQGDQPQHF
TGTGCTAGTGGTTTGGTACTTGGGCAGGGGGATCAGCCCCAGCATTTT
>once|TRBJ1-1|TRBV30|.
CAWSVQADTEAFF
TGTGCCTGGAGTGTACAGGCGGACACTGAAGCTTTCTTT
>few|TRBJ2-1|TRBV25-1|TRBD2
CASSEWGLAGAYNEQFF
TGTGCCAGCAGTGAATGGGGACTAGCGGGGGCCTACAATGAGCAGTTCTTC
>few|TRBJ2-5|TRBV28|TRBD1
CASSNGGQGAQETQYF
TGTGCCAGCAGCAACGGCGGACAGGGGGCTCAGGAGACCCAGTACTTC
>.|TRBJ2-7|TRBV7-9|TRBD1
CASSLGTGPISYEQYF
TGTGCCAGCAGCTTGGGGACAGGGCCGATATCCTACGAGCAGTACTTC
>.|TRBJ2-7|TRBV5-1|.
CASSGDLGTYEQYF
TGCGCCAGCAGTGGGGACCTCGGGACCTACGAGCAGTACTTC
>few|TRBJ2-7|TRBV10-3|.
CAISELSEQYF
TGTGCCATCAGTGAATTATCCGAGCAGTACTTC
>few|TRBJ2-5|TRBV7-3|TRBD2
CASSSSGGYETQYF
TGTGCCAGCAGCTCTAGCGGGGGGTATGAGACCCAGTACTTC
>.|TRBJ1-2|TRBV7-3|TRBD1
CASSPGQGRYGYTF
TGTGCCAGCAGCCCGGGACAGGGGCGCTATGGCTACACCTTC
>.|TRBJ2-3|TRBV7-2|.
CASSLGLSVPSTDTQYF
TGTGCCAGCAGCTTGGGCTTGAGTGTCCCTAGCACAGATACGCAGTATTTT
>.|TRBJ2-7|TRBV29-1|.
CSVRDTLSYEQYF
TGCAGCGTCCGGGACACCTTATCCTACGAGCAGTACTTC
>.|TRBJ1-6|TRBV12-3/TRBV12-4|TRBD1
CASTRDRPINSPLHF
TGTGCCAGCACCCGGGACAGACCCATCAATTCACCCCTCCACTTT
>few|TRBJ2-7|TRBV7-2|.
CASSSPGHLPYEQYF
TGTGCCAGCAGCTCCCCGGGACACTTACCCTACGAGCAGTACTTC
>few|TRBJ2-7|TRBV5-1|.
CASSLVDGIFYEQYF
TGCGCCAGCAGCTTGGTAGATGGGATATTCTACGAGCAGTACTTC
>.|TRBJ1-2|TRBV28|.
CASSLIRRGGYTF
TGTGCCAGCAGTTTAATAAGAAGGGGCGGCTACACCTTC
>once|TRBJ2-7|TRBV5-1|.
CASGGRSYEQYF
TGCGCCAGCGGGGGACGGTCCTACGAGCAGTACTTC
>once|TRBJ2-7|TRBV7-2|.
CASSLDRAGGYEQYF
TGTGCCAGCAGCTTAGATCGAGCAGGGGGGTACGAGCAGTACTTC
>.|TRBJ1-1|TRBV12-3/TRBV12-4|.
CASSPLRWAVNTEAFF
TGTGCCAGCAGTCCACTCAGGTGGGCGGTGAACACTGAAGCTTTCTTT
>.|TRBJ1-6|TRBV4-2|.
CASSQDLVYAPLHF
TGTGCCAGCAGCCAAGATCTCGTCTACGCACCCCTCCACTTT
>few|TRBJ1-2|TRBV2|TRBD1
CASRTGVWGYTF
TGTGCCAGCAGAACAGGGGTCTGGGGCTACACCTTC
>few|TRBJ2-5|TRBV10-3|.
CAISDQTQETQYF
TGTGCCATCAGTGACCAGACACAAGAGACCCAGTACTTC
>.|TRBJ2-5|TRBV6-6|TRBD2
CASSTTSGGQETQYF
TGTGCCAGCAGCACCACTAGCGGGGGACAAGAGACCCAGTACTTC
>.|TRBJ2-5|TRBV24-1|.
CATSDPGRALETQYF
TGTGCCACCAGTGATCCGGGACGGGCGTTAGAGACCCAGTACTTC
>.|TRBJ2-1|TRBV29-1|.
CGGGISYNEQFF
TGCGGTGGAGGCATATCCTACAATGAGCAGTTCTTC
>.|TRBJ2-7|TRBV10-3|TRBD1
CAISVTGTVTYEQYF
TGTGCCATCAGTGTGACCGGGACAGTCACCTACGAGCAGTACTTC
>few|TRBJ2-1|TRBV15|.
CATSRGVSYNEQFF
TGTGCCACCAGCAGAGGGGTCAGCTACAATGAGCAGTTCTTC